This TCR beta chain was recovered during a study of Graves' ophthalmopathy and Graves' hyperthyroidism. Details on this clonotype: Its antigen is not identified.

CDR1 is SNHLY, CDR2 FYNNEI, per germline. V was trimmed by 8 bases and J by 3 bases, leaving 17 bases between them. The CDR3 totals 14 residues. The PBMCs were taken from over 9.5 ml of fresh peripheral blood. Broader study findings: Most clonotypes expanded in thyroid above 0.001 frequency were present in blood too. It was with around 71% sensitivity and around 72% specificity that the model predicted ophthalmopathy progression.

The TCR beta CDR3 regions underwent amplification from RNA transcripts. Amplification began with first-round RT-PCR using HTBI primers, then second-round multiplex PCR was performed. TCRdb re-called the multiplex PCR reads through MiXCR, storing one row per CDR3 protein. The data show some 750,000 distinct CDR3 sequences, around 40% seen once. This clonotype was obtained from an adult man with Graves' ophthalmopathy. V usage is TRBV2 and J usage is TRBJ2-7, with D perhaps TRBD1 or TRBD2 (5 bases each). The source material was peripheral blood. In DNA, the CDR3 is TGTGCCAGCGGAACCGGGACGGACCTCTACGAGCAGTACTTC. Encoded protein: CASGTGTDLYEQYF.